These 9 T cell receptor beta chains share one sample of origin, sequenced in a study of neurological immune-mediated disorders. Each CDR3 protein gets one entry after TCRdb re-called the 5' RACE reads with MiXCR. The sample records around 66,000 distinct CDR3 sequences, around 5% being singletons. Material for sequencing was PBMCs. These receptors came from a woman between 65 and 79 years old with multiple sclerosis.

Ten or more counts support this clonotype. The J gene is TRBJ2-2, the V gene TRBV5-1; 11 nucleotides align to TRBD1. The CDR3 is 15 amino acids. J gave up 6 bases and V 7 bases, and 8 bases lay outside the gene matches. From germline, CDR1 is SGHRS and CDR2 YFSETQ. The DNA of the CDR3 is TGCGCCAGCGGACAGGGGGCGCCGATGTCCGGGGAGCTGTTTTTT. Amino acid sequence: CASGQGAPMSGELFF.

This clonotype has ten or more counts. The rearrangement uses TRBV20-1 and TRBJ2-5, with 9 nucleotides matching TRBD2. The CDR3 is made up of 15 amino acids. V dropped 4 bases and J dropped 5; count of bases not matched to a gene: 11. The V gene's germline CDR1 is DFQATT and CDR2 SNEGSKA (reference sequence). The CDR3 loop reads CSAIDPRSGRETQYF. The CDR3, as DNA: TGCAGTGCTATCGACCCTAGAAGCGGGAGGGAGACCCAGTACTTC.

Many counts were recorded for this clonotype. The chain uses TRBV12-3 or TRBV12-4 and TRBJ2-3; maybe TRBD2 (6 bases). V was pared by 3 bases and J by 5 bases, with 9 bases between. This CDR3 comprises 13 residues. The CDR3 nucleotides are TGTGCCAGCAGTTTCGTCGGGAGAGATACGCAGTATTTT. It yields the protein CASSFVGRDTQYF.

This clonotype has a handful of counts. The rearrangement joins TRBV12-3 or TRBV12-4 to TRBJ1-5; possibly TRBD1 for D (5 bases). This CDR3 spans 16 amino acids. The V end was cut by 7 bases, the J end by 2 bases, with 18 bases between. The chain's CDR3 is CASTSGPGSGNQPQHF. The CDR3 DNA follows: TGTGCCAGCACCTCAGGGCCGGGATCAGGCAATCAGCCCCAGCATTTT.

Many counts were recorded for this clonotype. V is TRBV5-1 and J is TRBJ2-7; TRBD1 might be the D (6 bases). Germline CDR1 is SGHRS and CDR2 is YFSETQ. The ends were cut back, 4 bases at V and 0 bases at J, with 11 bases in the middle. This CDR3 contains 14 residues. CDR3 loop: CASSTDRSSYEQYF. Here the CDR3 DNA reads TGCGCCAGCAGCACAGACAGGAGCTCCTACGAGCAGTACTTC.

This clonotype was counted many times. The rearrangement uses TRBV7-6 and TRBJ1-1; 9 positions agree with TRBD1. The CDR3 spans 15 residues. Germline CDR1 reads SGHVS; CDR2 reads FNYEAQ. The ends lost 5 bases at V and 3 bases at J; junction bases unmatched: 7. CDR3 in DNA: TGTGCCAGCAGCGTAATACAGGGGGCCGACACTGAAGCTTTCTTT. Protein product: CASSVIQGADTEAFF.

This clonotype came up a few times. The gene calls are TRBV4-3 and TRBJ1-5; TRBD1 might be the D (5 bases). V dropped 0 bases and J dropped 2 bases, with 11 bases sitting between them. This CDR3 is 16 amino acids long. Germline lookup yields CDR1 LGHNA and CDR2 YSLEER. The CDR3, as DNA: TGCGCCAGCAGCCAAGAAGTCAGGGCAGGCAATCAGCCCCAGCATTTT. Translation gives CASSQEVRAGNQPQHF.

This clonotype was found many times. CDR3 sequence: CASHPGTGVSGANVLTF. CDR3 sequence (DNA): TGTGCCAGCCATCCGGGGACAGGGGTCTCTGGGGCCAACGTCCTGACTTTC. The rearrangement uses TRBV5-4 and TRBJ2-6; TRBD1 matches 10 bases. Germline V gene data show CDR1 as SGHNT and CDR2 as YYREEE (reference sequence). CDR3 length: 17 residues. The trim removed 7 bases at V and 0 bases at J, leaving 7 bases unmatched.

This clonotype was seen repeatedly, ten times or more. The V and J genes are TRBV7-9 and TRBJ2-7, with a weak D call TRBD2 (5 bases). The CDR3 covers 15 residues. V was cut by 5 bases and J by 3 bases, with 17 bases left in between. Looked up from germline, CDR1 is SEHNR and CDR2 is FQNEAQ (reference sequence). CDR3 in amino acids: CASSTPGRGNYEQYF. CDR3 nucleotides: TGTGCCAGCAGCACCCCAGGACGGGGAAACTACGAGCAGTACTTC.